This TCR beta chain was sequenced in a study of cytomegalovirus exposure and HLA in healthy donors. Across the whole study: Per a later analysis, the approximately 690 first-cohort and fewer than 150 validation repertoires shared one platform.

The V gene end was trimmed by 5 bases and the J gene end by 6 bases; junction bases not matched to a gene: 13. This CDR3 comprises 18 residues. The germline V gene encodes CDR1 KGHSH and CDR2 LQKENI. The study, taken as a whole, reports: One later analysis, an examination of the 120 or so validation repertoires, found that first-cohort TCR clusters tended to co-occur in them.

In the case of this clone: Its cognate antigen is unknown.

The protocol was immunoSEQ multiplex PCR, while the TCRdb copy is restricted to in-frame clones and leaves out a portion. The sample comprises 90,000 or so clones, 85% of which are singletons, and roughly 22% rests with the top ten. The chain joins TRBV18 to TRBJ2-3; 14 bases align to TRBD2. The receptor's source is a man between 18 and 29 years old in good health and CMV-seropositive. Sequencing was carried out using PBMCs. The CDR3 bases are TGTGCCAGCTCAACCACCCTACGACTAGCGGGAGGGCCGGATACGCAGTATTTT. This encodes CASSTTLRLAGGPDTQYF.